This is a list of T cell receptor beta chains from one sample in a study of radiation and T cells in renal cell carcinoma. Measured with immunoSEQ multiplex PCR; TCRdb has only the in-frame clones, and not every one. Altogether tens of thousands of clones are present, 85% being singletons, with the ten largest covering under 10%. Sequenced material: blood, taken from a patient whose treatment included radiotherapy and nephrectomy. These receptors were collected from a man aged 45-65 years with renal cell carcinoma. Each CDR3 is given with its conserved first and last residue. A D gene is named only where the DNA matches it firmly. For some rows the clone size is stated as once, few or many, or as a class when expanded; others skip it.

j_call d_call clone_size v_call cdr3_nt cdr3_aa
TRBJ2-5 NA NA TRBV4-1 TGCGCCAGCAGCTCGCGATCTCAAGAGACCCAGTACTTC CASSSRSQETQYF
TRBJ1-2 NA NA TRBV2 TGTGCCAGCAGTGAAGCGAGCTATGGCTACACCTTC CASSEASYGYTF
TRBJ2-6 NA NA TRBV5-4 TGTGCCAGCAGCCAGGACGGGGGCTCTGGGGCCAACGTCCTGACTTTC CASSQDGGSGANVLTF
TRBJ1-3 NA NA TRBV28 TGTGCCAGCAGTCCATCTTCCTTCGGGGTAACTGGAAACACCATATATTTT CASSPSSFGVTGNTIYF
TRBJ2-7 NA NA TRBV29-1 TGCAGCGTCGAAAGAGACAGCAACTACGAGCAGTACTTC CSVERDSNYEQYF
TRBJ1-1 NA NA TRBV7-2 TGTGCCAGCAGCTATTCGACGGACACTGAAGCTTTCTTT CASSYSTDTEAFF
TRBJ2-1 NA NA TRBV6-5 TGTGCCAGCAGTTACGGGGAGAGATCGATCTACAATGAGCAGTTCTTC CASSYGERSIYNEQFF
TRBJ1-5 NA once TRBV6-5 TGTGCCAGCAGAGATGGACAGTTTTTTTCGCCCCAGCATTTT CASRDGQFFSPQHF
TRBJ2-7 NA NA TRBV5-1 TGCGCCAGCAGCTTGGGTTCAGGGGAATACGAGCAGTACTTC CASSLGSGEYEQYF
TRBJ2-5 NA NA TRBV5-1 TGCGCCAGCAGCTTGGAGTACAAAGAGACCCAGTACTTC CASSLEYKETQYF
TRBJ2-7 TRBD1 NA TRBV6-5 TGTGCCAGCAGTTACGAACAGGGGGCGCTGGGCGAGCAGTACTTC CASSYEQGALGEQYF
TRBJ2-5 TRBD1 NA TRBV11-1 TGTGCCAGCAGCTTAGGGGGGACAGCTGGGGAGACCCAGTACTTC CASSLGGTAGETQYF
TRBJ2-2 NA NA TRBV15 TGTGCCACCAGCGGAAGGACCGGGGAGCTGTTTTTT CATSGRTGELFF
TRBJ1-2 NA NA TRBV5-5 TGTGCCAGCAGCTTGGTCAGGGTCGAAGGCTACACCTTC CASSLVRVEGYTF
TRBJ1-1 NA NA TRBV2 TGTGCCAGCAGTGAGGGGGTTAGTGCTTTCTTT CASSEGVSAFF
TRBJ2-5 TRBD1 NA TRBV7-9 TGTGCCAGCAGCATTTACACAGGGGGCCCGTCAGAGACCCAGTACTTC CASSIYTGGPSETQYF
TRBJ1-6 NA NA TRBV4-2 TGTGCCAGCAGCCAAGACGTGGCAGGCCGGAAAAATTCACCCCTCCACTTT CASSQDVAGRKNSPLHF
TRBJ1-2 NA NA TRBV5-4 TGTGCCAGCAGCTTGACAGAATATGGCTACACCTTC CASSLTEYGYTF
TRBJ1-2 NA NA TRBV5-1 TGCGCCAGCAGCTATCAGGGAGATGGCTACACCTTC CASSYQGDGYTF
TRBJ2-6 NA NA TRBV7-3 TGTGCCAGCAGCTTAAATCCTGGGGCCAACGTCCTGACTTTC CASSLNPGANVLTF
TRBJ2-7 TRBD2 NA TRBV20-1 TGCAGTGCTAGAGCGGGGGGCGAGCAGTACTTC CSARAGGEQYF
TRBJ1-4 NA NA TRBV7-9 TGTGCCAGCACCATAGACAGGCCGGAAAAACTGTTTTTT CASTIDRPEKLFF
TRBJ1-1 NA few TRBV5-1 TGCGCCAGCAGAAAGGTACCTGCAGGAGAAGCTTTCTTT CASRKVPAGEAFF
TRBJ2-5 NA NA TRBV2 TGTGCCAGCAGTGAAGGGTGGTTTAGCGAGACCCAGTACTTC CASSEGWFSETQYF
TRBJ2-7 NA NA TRBV18 TGTGCCAGCTCACCACGGCGTGATTTATCCTACGAGCAGTACTTC CASSPRRDLSYEQYF
TRBJ1-1 NA few TRBV9 TGTGCCAGCAGCACTCGATGGGGATATAACACTGAAGCTTTCTTT CASSTRWGYNTEAFF
TRBJ1-1 NA NA TRBV7-8 TGTGCCAGCAGCAAATTGACAGCGAACACTGAAGCTTTCTTT CASSKLTANTEAFF
TRBJ2-2 NA NA TRBV11-3 TGTGCCAGCAGCTCGGACAGGAACACCGGGGAGCTGTTTTTT CASSSDRNTGELFF
TRBJ2-2 NA NA TRBV6-5 TGTGCCAGCGGTTGGCAGGCGAACACCGGGGAGCTGTTTTTT CASGWQANTGELFF
TRBJ1-3 NA NA TRBV30 TGTGCCTGGATCGGGGGGCTCTCTGGAAACACCATATATTTT CAWIGGLSGNTIYF
TRBJ1-6 NA NA TRBV7-6 TGTGCCAGCAGCGTAGGGGCGCGATCACCCCTCCACTTT CASSVGARSPLHF
TRBJ1-2 NA NA TRBV4-3 TGCGCCAGCAGCCAAAGTTTCCGCGTTTATGGCTACACCTTC CASSQSFRVYGYTF
TRBJ2-1 TRBD1 NA TRBV30 TGTGCCTGGACAGGGGGCGGATTTGAGCAGTTCTTC CAWTGGGFEQFF
TRBJ1-2 TRBD1 NA TRBV5-1 TGCGCCAGCAGCTTGACAGGGGGGAGCTATGGCTACACCTTC CASSLTGGSYGYTF
TRBJ2-7 TRBD1 NA TRBV10-3 TGTGCCATCAGTCGGGACAGGGTAAAAGAGCAGTACTTC CAISRDRVKEQYF
TRBJ2-3 NA NA TRBV19 TGTGCCAGTAGTATCAGGGCTAGCAGCACAGATACGCAGTATTTT CASSIRASSTDTQYF
TRBJ2-1 TRBD1 NA TRBV10-3 TGTGCCATCAGTGCCCCGGGACAGGGGAAGTTCGGGCAGTTCTTC CAISAPGQGKFGQFF
TRBJ2-7 TRBD1 NA TRBV6-7 TGTGCCAGCAGTTACTCAGCAGGGGGCTACGAGCAGTACTTC CASSYSAGGYEQYF
TRBJ2-3 NA NA TRBV2 TGTGCCAGCAACGCGTTCGCAGATACGCAGTATTTT CASNAFADTQYF
TRBJ2-2 NA few TRBV19 TGTGCCAGTAGGGGGGGACAGTACACCGGGGAGCTGTTTTTT CASRGGQYTGELFF
TRBJ1-1 NA NA TRBV6-6 TGTGCCAGCAGTTACCGGCAGGGCGTCGAAGCTTTCTTT CASSYRQGVEAFF
TRBJ2-7 TRBD2 NA TRBV5-5 TGTGCCAGCAGCTTAAGCGGGACCACCTCCTACGAGCAGTACTTC CASSLSGTTSYEQYF
TRBJ2-6 NA NA TRBV27 TGTGCCAGCAGCCCCACGGTTACTGGGGCCAACGTCCTGACTTTC CASSPTVTGANVLTF
TRBJ2-7 NA once TRBV7-2 TGTGCCAGCAGCGGAGTCGGCGGGTCCTACGAGCAGTACTTC CASSGVGGSYEQYF
TRBJ2-7 NA NA TRBV6-4 TGTGCCAGCAGTGACTGCTGGACAGACCAGGATTACGAGCAGTACTTC CASSDCWTDQDYEQYF
TRBJ1-2 TRBD1 NA TRBV5-8 TGTGCCAGCAGCTTCGGGACAGGGGGGGCCGGCTACACCTTC CASSFGTGGAGYTF
TRBJ2-2 NA NA TRBV28 TGTGCCAGCAGATCCCACGACCTGGGGTTGACCGGGGAGCTGTTTTTT CASRSHDLGLTGELFF
TRBJ2-4 NA NA TRBV19 TGTGCCAGTAGTACTCTAGAAAACATTCAGTACTTC CASSTLENIQYF
TRBJ2-5 TRBD1 NA TRBV9 TGTGCCAGCAGCGTCGGGACAGGGAGTGGAGGGACCCAGTACTTC CASSVGTGSGGTQYF
TRBJ2-5 TRBD1 NA TRBV10-3 TGTGCCACCTTGACAGGGAACGAAGAGACCCAGTACTTC CATLTGNEETQYF
TRBJ1-6 NA NA TRBV19 TGTGCCAGTAGTATAGGTCGGGGGCCCAACTCACCCCTCCACTTT CASSIGRGPNSPLHF
TRBJ1-5 NA NA TRBV5-5 TGTGCCAGCAGCTTGGACCAGATGAATCAGCCCCAGCATTTT CASSLDQMNQPQHF